The 28 T cell receptor beta chains below were found in one sample sequenced in a study of OX40 agonist ivuxolimab in advanced cancers. TCRdb keeps only in-frame clones here, not all; method: immunoSEQ multiplex PCR. The sample lists tens of thousands of clones; about 89% were seen once. Sample: CD4+ or CD8+ T cells sorted from blood, taken in a trial of the OX40 agonist ivuxolimab. The receptors originated from an adult with an advanced solid tumor such as melanoma, head and neck, liver or kidney cancer.

This chain's CDR3 is CASSSSGFEQFF. The DNA of the CDR3 is TGTGCCAGCAGCTCCTCGGGGTTTGAGCAGTTCTTC. This rearrangement joins TRBV5-4 to TRBJ2-1; tentatively, D is TRBD2 (5 bases). V was shortened by 3 bases and J by 9 bases, with 10 bases between the two germline ends. From germline, CDR1 is SGHNT and CDR2 YYREEE (reference sequence). There are 12 residues in the CDR3.

The chain has TRBV6-5 and TRBJ2-1; D gene unclear. The CDR3 is 14 amino acids. Germline lookup yields CDR1 MNHEY and CDR2 SVGAGI. Trimming took off 5 bases at V and 0 bases at J, with 8 bases between the two ends. The CDR3 bases are TGTGCCAGCAGTCACCCCAGCTCCTACAATGAGCAGTTCTTC. As protein: CASSHPSSYNEQFF.

This clone is a singleton in its sample. The CDR3 is CASSHGTGDYNEQFF. The CDR3 DNA sequence: TGTGCCAGCAGTCACGGGACAGGCGACTACAATGAGCAGTTCTTC. This sequence joins TRBV6-5 and TRBJ2-1; 8 positions agree with TRBD1. This CDR3 spans 15 amino acids. Germline V gene data show CDR1 as MNHEY and CDR2 as SVGAGI. J gave up 3 bases and V 5 bases, and 6 bases lay outside the gene matches.

The CDR3 is CASTTLEGAEEQYF. Here the CDR3 DNA reads TGTGCCAGCACCACCCTGGAGGGGGCAGAAGAGCAGTACTTC. The chain has TRBV13 and TRBJ2-7; the D gene is possibly TRBD1 (7 bases). V was trimmed by 7 bases and J by 7 bases, leaving 20 bases between them. There are 14 residues in the CDR3. Germline-derived CDR1 and CDR2 are PRHDT and FYEKMQ (reference sequence).

The gene calls are TRBV4-3 and TRBJ2-5, with 11 bases identical to TRBD2. Looked up from germline, CDR1 is LGHNA and CDR2 is YSLEER. V shed 2 bases, J shed 5 bases, and the junction held 13 bases outside the gene matches. The length of the CDR3 is 18 residues. In DNA, the CDR3 is TGCGCCAGCAGCCAAATACTAGCGGGAGTAATCGGGGGGGAGACCCAGTACTTC. Translated: CASSQILAGVIGGETQYF.

The chain links TRBV28 to TRBJ1-2; D may be TRBD1 (5 bases). The germline V and J ends were trimmed by 6 bases and 0 bases, with 11 bases remaining between them. The germline gives CDR1 MDHEN, CDR2 SYDVKM. This CDR3 contains 14 residues. The CDR3 region has the DNA TGTGCCAGCAGCCCTGACAGAGCTAACTATGGCTACACCTTC. Its translation: CASSPDRANYGYTF.

This CDR3 is CASSSLIPSGGMKDNEQFF. In DNA form, the CDR3 reads TGTGCCAGCAGTAGTTTAATCCCCTCGGGCGGGATGAAGGACAATGAGCAGTTCTTC. J is TRBJ2-1 and V is TRBV28, with D perhaps matching TRBD2 (6 bases). This CDR3 has 19 amino acids. CDR1 and CDR2 from the germline V gene are MDHEN and SYDVKM. Trimming cost V 5 bases and J 5 bases, with 28 bases left between them. Filled out from reference TRBV28 and TRBJ2-1, the complete variable domain reads DVKVTQSSRYLVKRTGEKVFLECVQDMDHENMFWYRQDPGLGLRLIYFSYDVKMKEKGDIPEGYSVSREKKERFSLILESASTNQTSMYLCASSSLIPSGGMKDNEQFFGPGTRLTVL.

This rearrangement joins TRBV9 to TRBJ2-5; no clear D gene. Germline CDR1 reads SGDLS; CDR2 reads YYNGEE. V lost 1 base and J 0 bases, leaving 4 bases between the germline ends. This CDR3 is 13 amino acids long. As DNA, the CDR3 is TGTGCCAGCAGCGTACATTACCAAGAGACCCAGTACTTC. Its protein product is CASSVHYQETQYF.

The J gene is TRBJ2-2, the V gene TRBV13; 7 bases are shared with TRBD2. CDR3 length: 15 amino acids. Germline values: CDR1 PRHDT, CDR2 FYEKMQ (reference sequence). Trimming cost V 5 bases and J 4 bases; bases outside gene matches: 7. CDR3 region: CASSLKREITGELFF. CDR3 coding DNA: TGTGCCAGCAGCCTTAAGCGGGAAATCACCGGGGAGCTGTTTTTT.

The chain uses TRBV11-2 and TRBJ2-1; weak D call: TRBD2 (5 bases). The V and J ends lost 3 bases and 0 bases respectively, with 12 bases between them. CDR1 is SGHAT, CDR2 FQNNGV, per germline. The length of the CDR3 is 16 residues. CDR3 DNA sequence: TGTGCCAGCAGCTTCCCTACTAGACCCTCCTACAATGAGCAGTTCTTC. Encoded protein: CASSFPTRPSYNEQFF.

This chain joins TRBV29-1 and TRBJ2-1, with unresolved D. V was clipped by 8 bases and J by 8 bases, with 19 bases between them. The CDR3 covers 13 residues. The germline V gene encodes CDR1 SQVTM and CDR2 ANQGSEA. The CDR3 here is CSSNTRSGDEQFF. The CDR3 coding sequence is TGCAGCTCAAATACCCGAAGTGGGGATGAGCAGTTCTTC.

The gene calls are TRBV4-3 and TRBJ2-1; 10 bases line up with TRBD2. Germline V gene sequence: CDR1 LGHNA, CDR2 YSLEER. The V segment lost 0 bases and the J segment 4 bases; nucleotides outside the gene matches: 0. This CDR3 is built from 15 residues. DNA for the CDR3: TGCGCCAGCAGCCAAGAAGCGGGAGGGTACAATGAGCAGTTCTTC. This encodes CASSQEAGGYNEQFF.

This clone occurred once. CDR3 nucleotide sequence: TGCGCCAGCAGCCAAGATGAGGTGAATGAGCAGTTCTTC. Translating gives CASSQDEVNEQFF. The chain recombines TRBV4-3 with TRBJ2-1; D ambiguous. V lost 0 bases and J lost 7, with 7 bases in between. In germline, CDR1 is LGHNA, CDR2 YSLEER. The CDR3 spans 13 residues.

The V call is TRBV7-6, the J call TRBJ2-1; the D gene is possibly TRBD1 (6 bases). The V end lost 0 bases, the J end lost 9 bases, and 12 bases lay between the germline ends. Looked up from germline, CDR1 is SGHVS and CDR2 is FNYEAQ. The CDR3 loop spans 14 amino acids. The CDR3, as DNA: TGTGCCAGCAGCTTAGCCCAGGGGTCGGCTGAGCAGTTCTTC. Residues: CASSLAQGSAEQFF.

The gene calls are TRBV6-5 and TRBJ2-7; D gene ambiguous. CDR1 MNHEY and CDR2 SVGAGI come from the germline V gene. The CDR3 is made up of 13 amino acids. Trimming removed 2 bases from V and 6 bases from J, with 11 bases in between. CDR3 DNA: TGTGCCAGCAGTTACCTCGCGGATTCCGAGCAGTACTTC. Protein: CASSYLADSEQYF.

The V and J genes are TRBV4-1 and TRBJ2-5, with TRBD1 matching 9 bases. With V trimmed by 8 bases and J by 11 bases, 12 bases remained unmatched. CDR3 length equals 13 residues. CDR1 and CDR2 from the germline V gene are MGHRA and YSYEKL. Here the CDR3 reads CASSGTGLNEQYF. CDR3 sequence (DNA): TGCGCCAGCTCCGGGACAGGGCTAAATGAGCAGTACTTC.

V usage is TRBV7-2 and J usage is TRBJ1-5; no reliable D call. The CDR3 has 12 amino acids. With 2 bases removed from V and 3 bases from J, the gap between germline ends came to 2 bases. CDR1 and CDR2 (germline): SGHTA, FQGNSA. The CDR3 DNA sequence: TGTGCCAGCAGCTTATCCAATCAGCCCCAGCATTTT. This sequence encodes CASSLSNQPQHF.

The genes are TRBV5-8 and TRBJ1-1; 8 positions match TRBD1. Germline values: CDR1 SGHTS, CDR2 YDEGEE. The CDR3 spans 13 residues. V was pared by 4 bases and J by 8 bases, with 7 bases of the junction left unmatched. The CDR3 is CASSLGQAVEAFF. CDR3 coding DNA: TGTGCCAGCAGCCTGGGACAGGCGGTAGAAGCTTTCTTT.

The genes are TRBV13 and TRBJ1-1; 8 positions match TRBD1. Germline CDR1 reads PRHDT; CDR2 reads FYEKMQ (reference sequence). The V segment lost 5 bases and the J segment 4 bases; nucleotides outside the gene matches: 3. The CDR3 loop spans 13 amino acids. The CDR3: CASSLGTGTEAFF. The CDR3 nucleotides read TGTGCCAGCAGCCTGGGGACAGGCACTGAAGCTTTCTTT.

This clone was detected only a few times. In DNA, the CDR3 is TGTGCCTGGAGCCATTCCGGGACAGGGATTTTGAATGAGCAGTTCTTC. It specifies CAWSHSGTGILNEQFF. The chain is built from TRBV30 and TRBJ2-1; 9 bases are shared with TRBD1. The CDR3 is 16 amino acids. After removal of 3 bases from V and 7 bases from J, the junction contained 13 bases not matched to a gene. The germline CDR1 and CDR2 sequences are GTSNPN and SVGIG (reference sequence).

The chain joins TRBV28 to TRBJ2-3, with no clear D. This CDR3 region has 16 residues. Trimming took 4 bases from V and 0 from J, leaving 14 bases between them. The germline V gene encodes CDR1 MDHEN and CDR2 SYDVKM. CDR3 protein: CASSSPRRTSTDTQYF. The CDR3 DNA reads TGTGCCAGCAGTTCCCCCCGGAGAACTAGCACAGATACGCAGTATTTT.

The chain is built from TRBV6-5 and TRBJ1-1, with 7 bases aligning to TRBD1. V lost 2 bases to trimming and J lost 1 base; unmatched junction nucleotides: 1. The CDR3 is 14 amino acids. Germline V gene lookup returns CDR1 MNHEY and CDR2 SVGAGI. The DNA of the CDR3 is TGTGCCAGCAGTTACGGACAGGCGAACACTGAAGCTTTCTTT. As protein: CASSYGQANTEAFF.

Here the CDR3 reads CSVEGGSIYEQFF. CDR3 sequence (DNA): TGCAGCGTTGAGGGAGGCAGTATATATGAGCAGTTCTTC. The chain combines TRBV29-1 with TRBJ2-1; possibly TRBD2 for D (6 bases). V was shortened by 3 bases and J by 8 bases, with 14 bases between the two germline ends. Germline lookup yields CDR1 SQVTM and CDR2 ANQGSEA. There are 13 residues in the CDR3.

The chain uses TRBV29-1 and TRBJ2-1; perhaps TRBD2 as D (6 bases). This CDR3 comprises 14 residues. Trimming cost V 2 bases and J 1 base, with 9 bases left between them. Germline values: CDR1 SQVTM, CDR2 ANQGSEA. CDR3 sequence (DNA): TGCAGCGTTGAACTCGCGGGGTCCTACAATGAGCAGTTCTTC. It specifies CSVELAGSYNEQFF.

The rearrangement joins TRBV7-9 to TRBJ2-3; 7 nucleotides line up with TRBD1. The V segment lost 5 bases and the J segment 4 bases; nucleotides outside the gene matches: 6. This CDR3 is 14 amino acids long. Germline V gives CDR1 SEHNR, CDR2 FQNEAQ (reference sequence). Written as DNA, the CDR3 is TGTGCCAGCAGCATCGGGACAGATGCAGATACGCAGTATTTT. Its protein is CASSIGTDADTQYF.

The gene calls are TRBV11-2 and TRBJ2-3; no reliable D call. Germline CDR1 reads SGHAT; CDR2 reads FQNNGV. Trimming left V 6 bases short and J 2 bases short, with 15 bases between. The CDR3 has 15 residues. CDR3 DNA: TGTGCCAGCAGTCAAGCCATAGGGTCCACAGATACGCAGTATTTT. Its translation: CASSQAIGSTDTQYF.

This chain's CDR3 is CASSLDRSSYNEQFF. The CDR3 DNA reads TGTGCCAGCAGCTTGGACAGGAGCTCCTACAATGAGCAGTTCTTC. The rearrangement links TRBV7-2 to TRBJ2-1, with 7 nucleotides matching TRBD1. Trimming cost V 3 bases and J 0 bases; bases outside gene matches: 2. CDR3 size: 15 residues. Looked up from germline, CDR1 is SGHTA and CDR2 is FQGNSA. Full variable domain (missing parts from reference TRBV7-2 and TRBJ2-1): GAGVSQSPSNKVTEKGKDVELRCDPISGHTALYWYRQSLGQGLEFLIYFQGNSAPDKSGLPSDRFSAERTGGSVSTLTIQRTQQEDSAVYLCASSLDRSSYNEQFFGPGTRLTVL.

The genes are TRBV7-8 and TRBJ1-2, with TRBD1 matching over 9 bases. Germline CDR1 and CDR2: SGHVS and FQNEAQ. The ends lost 2 bases at V and 6 bases at J; junction bases unmatched: 16. The CDR3 covers 18 residues. The CDR3 loop is CASSLRATGTGILNGYTF. The CDR3 DNA reads as TGTGCCAGCAGCTTAAGAGCCACCGGGACAGGGATTTTGAATGGCTACACCTTC.